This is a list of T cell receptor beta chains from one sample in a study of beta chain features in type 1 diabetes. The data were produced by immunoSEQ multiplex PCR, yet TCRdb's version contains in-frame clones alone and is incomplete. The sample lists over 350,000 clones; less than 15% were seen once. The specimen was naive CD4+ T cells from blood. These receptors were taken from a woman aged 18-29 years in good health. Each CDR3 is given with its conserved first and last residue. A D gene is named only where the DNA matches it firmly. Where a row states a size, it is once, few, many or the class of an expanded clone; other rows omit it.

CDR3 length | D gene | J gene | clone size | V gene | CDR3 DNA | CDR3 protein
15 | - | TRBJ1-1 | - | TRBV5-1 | TGCGCCAGCAGCTGGGGGGGGACCGACAACACTGAAGCTTTCTTT | CASSWGGTDNTEAFF
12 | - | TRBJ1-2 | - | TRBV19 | TGTGCCAGCACACCGGGGTATGAGGGCTACACCTTC | CASTPGYEGYTF
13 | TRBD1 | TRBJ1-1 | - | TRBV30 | TGTGCCTGGAGTGGACAGGGGCTGGCTGAAGCTTTCTTT | CAWSGQGLAEAFF
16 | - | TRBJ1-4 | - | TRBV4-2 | TGTGCCAGCAGCCAAGATCAAGACAGGTTTAATGAAAAACTGTTTTTT | CASSQDQDRFNEKLFF
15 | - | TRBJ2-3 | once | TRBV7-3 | TGTGCCAGCAGCCGACAGGCAGCTAGCACAGATACGCAGTATTTT | CASSRQAASTDTQYF
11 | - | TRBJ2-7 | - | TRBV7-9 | TGTGCCAGCAGCTTAGGGGGACTTTGGTACTTC | CASSLGGLWYF
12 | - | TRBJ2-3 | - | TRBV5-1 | TGCGCCAGCCGACAGCCGACAGATACGCAGTATTTT | CASRQPTDTQYF
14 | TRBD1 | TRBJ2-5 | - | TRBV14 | TGTGCCAGCAGCCCACAGGGGGCAGCCATGGCCCAGTACTTC | CASSPQGAAMAQYF
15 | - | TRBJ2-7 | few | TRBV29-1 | TGCAGCGTAGTTGATAGCAATTCTCTCTCCTACGAGCAGTACTTC | CSVVDSNSLSYEQYF
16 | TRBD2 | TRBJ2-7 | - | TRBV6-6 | TGTGCCAGCAGTTACTCCGGGACTAGCAACGACTACGAGCAGTACTTC | CASSYSGTSNDYEQYF
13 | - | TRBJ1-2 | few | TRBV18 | TGTGCCAGCTCGTCAGGACAGTACTATGGCTACACCTTC | CASSSGQYYGYTF
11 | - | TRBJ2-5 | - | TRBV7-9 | TGTGCCAGCAGCTTGGCCCAGACCCAGTACTTC | CASSLAQTQYF
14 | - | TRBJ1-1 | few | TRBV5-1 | TGCGCCAGCAGCTTGGTATCAGGGAACACTGAAGCTTTCTTT | CASSLVSGNTEAFF
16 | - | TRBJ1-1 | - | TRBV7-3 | TGTGCCAGCAGCTTAGTCCTGGCAGGGTTGCACACTGAAGCTTTCTTT | CASSLVLAGLHTEAFF
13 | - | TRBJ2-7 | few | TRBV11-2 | TGTGCCAGCAGCTTAGGACAGAACTACGAGCAGTACTTC | CASSLGQNYEQYF
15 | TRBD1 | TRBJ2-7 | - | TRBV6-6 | TGTGCCAGCAGCACCTCGGACAGGGGTCTCTACGAGCAGTACTTC | CASSTSDRGLYEQYF
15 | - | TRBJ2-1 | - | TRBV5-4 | TGTGCCAGCAGCTTGCACCAGGGTGCCTACAATGAGCAGTTCTTC | CASSLHQGAYNEQFF
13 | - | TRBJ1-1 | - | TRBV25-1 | TGTGCCAGCAGTGAATTGCGGCGCTCTGAAGCTTTCTTT | CASSELRRSEAFF
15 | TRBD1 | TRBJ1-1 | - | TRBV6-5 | TGTGCCAGCAGACCAGACAGGGGGCATATCACTGAAGCTTTCTTT | CASRPDRGHITEAFF
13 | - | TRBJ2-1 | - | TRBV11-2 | TGTGCCAGCAGCTTATCAACTCCTAATGAGCAGTTCTTC | CASSLSTPNEQFF
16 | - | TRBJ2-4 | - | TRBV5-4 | TGTGCCAGCAGCTTAGACGGGAGCGTAGCCAAAAACATTCAGTACTTC | CASSLDGSVAKNIQYF
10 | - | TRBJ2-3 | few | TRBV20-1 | TGCAGTGGGGTAGCGAGTACGCAGTATTTT | CSGVASTQYF
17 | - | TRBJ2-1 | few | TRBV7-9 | TGTGCCAGCAGCTTGCGTCGGACTGGAACAGTCTACAATGAGCAGTTCTTC | CASSLRRTGTVYNEQFF
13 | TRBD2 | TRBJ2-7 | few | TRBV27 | TGTGCCAGCAGTTCAAGGACTAGCGGGGTGCAAAGATTC | CASSSRTSGVQRF
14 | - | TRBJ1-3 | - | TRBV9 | TGTGCCAGCAGCGCGGATAGGAGTCGAAACACCATATATTTT | CASSADRSRNTIYF
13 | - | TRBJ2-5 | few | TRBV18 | TGTGCCAGCTCACGCGGCGAGGGAGAGACCCAGTACTTC | CASSRGEGETQYF
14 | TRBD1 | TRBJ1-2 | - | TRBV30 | TGTGCCTGGAGTTACCGGGACAGGGGGTTTGGCTACACCTTC | CAWSYRDRGFGYTF
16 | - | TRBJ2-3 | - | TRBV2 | TGTGCCAGCACCCGAGACTGGGGGACTAGCACAGATACGCAGTATTTT | CASTRDWGTSTDTQYF
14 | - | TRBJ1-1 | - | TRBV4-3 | TGCGCCAGCAGCCAAGGGAGGAGAGACAGGGAAGCTTTCTTT | CASSQGRRDREAFF
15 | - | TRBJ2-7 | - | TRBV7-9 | TGTGCCAGCAGCTTTGGGGGGTCCCTGACCTACGAGCAGTACTTC | CASSFGGSLTYEQYF
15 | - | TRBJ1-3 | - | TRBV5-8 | TGTGCCAGCAGCCCAGGACTGCGAGATGGGGACACCATATATTTT | CASSPGLRDGDTIYF
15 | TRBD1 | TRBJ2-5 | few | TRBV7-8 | TGTGCCAGCAGCTCAAACAGGGGACGAGGGGAGACCCAGTACTTC | CASSSNRGRGETQYF
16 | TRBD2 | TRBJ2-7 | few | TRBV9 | TGTGCCAGCAGCGTAGCTCCTAGCGGGAGTCGAAGAGAGCAGTACTTC | CASSVAPSGSRREQYF
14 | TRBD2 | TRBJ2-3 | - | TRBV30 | TGTGCCTGGAGTGTTACTAGCGGGAGCGATACGCAGTATTTT | CAWSVTSGSDTQYF
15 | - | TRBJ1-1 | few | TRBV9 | TGTGCCAGCAGCGTAGTGCCGGGGGGGAACAATGAAGCTTTCTTT | CASSVVPGGNNEAFF
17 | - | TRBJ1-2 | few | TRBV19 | TGTGCCAGTAGTATGGTCGCGTCGAGCCAACCATTCTATGGCTACACCTTC | CASSMVASSQPFYGYTF
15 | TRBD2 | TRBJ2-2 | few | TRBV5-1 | TGCGCCAGCAGCCCTCCCTTACTAGCGGTCGGGGAGCTGTTTTTT | CASSPPLLAVGELFF
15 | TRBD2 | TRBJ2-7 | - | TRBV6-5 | TGTGCCAGCAGTAACCGGGCGGGGGGAGGCTACGAGCAGTACTTC | CASSNRAGGGYEQYF
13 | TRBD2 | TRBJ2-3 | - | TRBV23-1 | TGCGCCAGCAGGCTAGCGGGCACAGATACGCAGTATTTT | CASRLAGTDTQYF
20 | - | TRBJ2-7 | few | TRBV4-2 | TGTGCCAGCAGCCAAGTACCAGTCAGGTCCCTAGCGGAGGGGGGGTACGAGCAGTACTTC | CASSQVPVRSLAEGGYEQYF
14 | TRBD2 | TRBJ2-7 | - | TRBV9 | TGTGCCAGCTTGGGGGGAGGGCCATCCTACGAGCAGTACTTC | CASLGGGPSYEQYF
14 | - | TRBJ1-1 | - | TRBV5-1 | TGCGCCAGCCATACGACAAGCATGAACACTGAAGCTTTCTTT | CASHTTSMNTEAFF
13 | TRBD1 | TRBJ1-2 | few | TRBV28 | TGTGCCAGCAGGGGGACAGGCCAATATGGCTACACCTTC | CASRGTGQYGYTF
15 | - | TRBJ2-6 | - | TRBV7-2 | TGTGCCAGCAGCTCACCGGCGGCAGGGGCCAACGTCCTGACTTTC | CASSSPAAGANVLTF
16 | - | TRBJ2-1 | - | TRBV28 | TGTGCCAGCAGTTCCGTCCAGGGAAAAGGTAACAATGAGCAGTTCTTC | CASSSVQGKGNNEQFF
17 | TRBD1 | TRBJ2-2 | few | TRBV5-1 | TGCGCCAGCAGCTTTACCTCCGGGACAGACTTCACCGGGGAGCTGTTTTTT | CASSFTSGTDFTGELFF
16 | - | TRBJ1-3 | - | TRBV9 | TGTGCCAGCAGCCCGCGGGGCGGAACCTCTGGAAACACCATATATTTT | CASSPRGGTSGNTIYF
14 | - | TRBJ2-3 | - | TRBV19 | TGTGCCAGTAACCCTCGGGGGAGCACAGATACGCAGTATTTT | CASNPRGSTDTQYF
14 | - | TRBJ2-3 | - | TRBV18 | TGTGCCAGCTCAGGGGGCAGCAGCACAGATACGCAGTATTTT | CASSGGSSTDTQYF
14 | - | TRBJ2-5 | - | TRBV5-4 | TGTGCCAGCAGCTTTGCAGTCACACAAGAGACCCAGTACTTC | CASSFAVTQETQYF
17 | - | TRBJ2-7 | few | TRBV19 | TGTGCCAGTAGCTCCTCTCTCAGCGGGTCCCACTCCTACGAGCAGTACTTC | CASSSSLSGSHSYEQYF
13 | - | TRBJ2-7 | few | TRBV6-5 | TGTGCCAGCAGGCCGGGTCGTACGGGAGAGCAGTACTTC | CASRPGRTGEQYF